This TCR beta chain was documented in a study of early T cells in non-severe SARS-CoV-2 infection. The CDR3 loop spans 14 amino acids. With V trimmed by 4 bases and J by 4 bases, 4 bases remained unmatched. Germline V gene data show CDR1 as MDHEN and CDR2 as SYDVKM. The table lists this clonotype with many counts. Individual cDNA molecules were tagged with unique molecular identifiers, the study reported. TCRdb used MiXCR to reprocess the 5' RACE reads, holding one entry per CDR3 protein. The data hold roughly 40,000 distinct CDR3 sequences, with under 7% observed a single time. V gene TRBV28 combines with J gene TRBJ1-2; 9 positions agree with TRBD1. The source is an adult who was a healthcare worker with PCR-confirmed SARS-CoV-2 infection or an uninfected control (not recorded which). The sample comprised whole blood. The CDR3: CASSSGQGGYGYTF. The CDR3 nucleotides are TGTGCCAGCAGTTCGGGACAGGGAGGCTATGGCTACACCTTC.